Following are 9 T cell receptor beta chains from one sample sequenced in a study of naive and memory T cell subsets. TCR cDNA received a 3' ligated oligonucleotide that carried a UMI. Four PCR rounds used nested alpha and beta constant region primers plus the SP2 primer. TCRdb ran MiXCR on the 5' RACE reads and lists one entry per CDR3 protein. The sample gives about 600 distinct CDR3 sequences, 96% of which show up once; about 7.6% is in the top ten. All receptors come from a female donor in good health. This table probably holds off-target reads from a library built for another chain.

The V call is TRBV13, the J call TRBJ2-7; 8 bases line up with TRBD1. Germline lookup yields CDR1 PRHDT and CDR2 FYEKMQ (reference sequence). The V and J ends lost 1 base and 10 bases, in that order; junction bases with no gene match: 6. There are 13 residues in the CDR3. CDR3 amino acids: CASSLDQGAAQYF. The DNA of the CDR3 is TGTGCCAGCAGCTTAGATCAGGGGGCGGCCCAGTACTTC.

V and J are TRBV28 and TRBJ2-1, with D hard to call. The CDR3 is made up of 12 amino acids. Germline assignment: CDR1 MDHEN and CDR2 SYDVKM. V lost 4 bases and J lost 6, with 7 bases in between. The CDR3 region is CASSSTRNEQFF. In DNA, the CDR3 is TGTGCCAGCAGTTCCACCCGCAATGAGCAGTTCTTC.

This chain uses TRBV29-1 with TRBJ1-1; TRBD1 agrees at 11 bases. Per germline, CDR1 SQVTM and CDR2 ANQGSEA. With 5 bases clipped from V and 0 bases from J, the junction kept 2 bases outside the gene matches. The CDR3 extends over 14 amino acids. The DNA of the CDR3 is TGCAGCGTTCGGACAGGGGGCTTGAACACTGAAGCTTTCTTT. Translating gives CSVRTGGLNTEAFF.

This chain connects TRBV18 to TRBJ2-7; no clear D. Trimming cost V 0 bases and J 3 bases, with 9 bases left between them. CDR1 is KGHSH, CDR2 LQKENI, per germline. This CDR3 is built from 14 residues. CDR3 sequence: CASSPPVGNYEQYF. The CDR3 DNA reads as TGTGCCAGCTCACCACCCGTCGGAAACTACGAGCAGTACTTC.

The V and J genes are TRBV27 and TRBJ1-1; D possibly corresponds to TRBD1 (5 bases). V was clipped by 5 bases and J by 0 bases, with 22 bases between them. Germline lookup yields CDR1 MNHEY and CDR2 SMNVEV (reference sequence). The CDR3 has 18 amino acids. The CDR3 spells CASSERARVALMNTEAFF. The CDR3 nucleotides read TGTGCCAGCAGTGAAAGGGCCAGGGTGGCTCTGATGAACACTGAAGCTTTCTTT.

The rearrangement joins TRBV4-1 to TRBJ2-7; D is uncertain. The CDR3 has 14 residues. Trimming cost V 0 bases and J 4 bases, with 10 bases left between them. Per the germline V gene, CDR1 is MGHRA and CDR2 is YSYEKL. As DNA, the CDR3 is TGCGCCAGCAGCCAAGATGGAACAGATTACGAGCAGTACTTC. Protein product: CASSQDGTDYEQYF.

The chain couples TRBV5-8 to TRBJ1-1; D not resolved. Germline CDR1 SGHTS, CDR2 YDEGEE. The CDR3 loop spans 14 amino acids. With 4 bases removed from V and 0 bases from J, the gap between germline ends came to 10 bases. The CDR3 loop is CASSPRLMNTEAFF. DNA for the CDR3: TGTGCCAGCAGCCCCCGTCTCATGAACACTGAAGCTTTCTTT.

This sequence joins TRBV2 and TRBJ1-5; D remains ambiguous. V was shortened by 4 bases and J by 1 base, with 8 bases between the two germline ends. The CDR3 has 14 residues. Germline CDR1 is SNHLY and CDR2 is FYNNEI. The DNA of the CDR3 is TGTGCCAGCAGTGTAGCAGAGAGCAATCAGCCCCAGCATTTT. Translating gives CASSVAESNQPQHF. The full variable domain, in which reference TRBV2 and TRBJ1-5 provide the parts outside the CDR3, is EPEVTQTPSHQVTQMGQEVILRCVPISNHLYFYWYRQILGQKVEFLVSFYNNEISEKSEIFDDQFSVERPDGSNFTLKIRSTKLEDSAMYFCASSVAESNQPQHFGDGTRLSIL.

The J gene is TRBJ1-2, the V gene TRBV29-1; D call uncertain. V lost 2 bases to trimming and J lost 2 bases, with 12 bases between them. From germline, CDR1 is SQVTM and CDR2 ANQGSEA. This CDR3 contains 14 residues. CDR3 in amino acids: CSVEPRERNYGYTF. CDR3 in DNA: TGCAGCGTTGAACCAAGGGAAAGAAACTATGGCTACACCTTC. Supplemented by reference TRBV29-1 and TRBJ1-2, the full variable domain reads SAVISQKPSRDICQRGTSLTIQCQVDSQVTMMFWYRQQPGQSLTLIATANQGSEATYESGFVIDKFPISRPNLTFSTLTVSNMSPEDSSIYLCSVEPRERNYGYTFGSGTRLTVV.